This T cell receptor beta chain comes out of a study of T-cell reconstitution after alpha-beta-depleted transplantation in children. Findings and limits, study-wide: Diversity and T-cell counts at one year after transplant derived mostly from new T cells.

Deletions cut 0 bases from V and 4 bases from J, with 4 bases between. The CDR3 has 13 residues. Germline CDR1 and CDR2: SGHDT and YYEEEE. The TCRbeta library was prepared with unique molecular identifiers. TCRdb reanalysed the PCR reads using MiXCR and keeps one entry per CDR3 protein. Of around 960,000 distinct CDR3 sequences detected, 25% to 35% appear once; the ten largest clones hold around 30%. In this sample, this clonotype turned up a few times. The antigen is undetermined. The material was PBMCs, mostly from graft donor cells, obtained 360 days after TCRalphabeta/CD19-depleted stem cell transplant. This clonotype was obtained from a boy under two years old who had a stem cell transplant for SCID, so the T cells may come from the graft donor. V is TRBV5-6 and J is TRBJ1-4; D ambiguous. The CDR3 sequence is CASSLGHNEKLFF. CDR3 bases: TGTGCCAGCAGCTTGGGCCATAATGAAAAACTGTTTTTT. The variable domain in full, with the rest retrieved from reference TRBV5-6 and TRBJ1-4, is DAGVTQSPTHLIKTRGQQVTLRCSPKSGHDTVSWYQQALGQGPQFIFQYYEEEERQRGNFPDRFSGHQFPNYSSELNVNALLLGDSALYLCASSLGHNEKLFFGSGTQLSVL.